This T cell receptor beta chain appears in the sequencing data of a study of blood T cell repertoires in COVID-19. Study as a whole: The origin of the acute and convalescent COVID-19 samples was the United States, Italy and Spain. PBMCs, B-cell-depleted T cells, or T cells were the source of the cDNA or gDNA that made up the material.

Original handling: Quantification of nucleated cells was approximated via reference gene primer amplification. Libraries were prepared by immunoSEQ multiplex PCR; TCRdb keeps only in-frame clonotypes and omits some of them. That table is the source of V, J and clone size, and D and trimming were worked out from the DNA. The data contain around 29,000 clones, 70% to 90% of them singletons. The CDR3 has 16 amino acids. Germline V gene sequence: CDR1 SGHRS, CDR2 YFSETQ. The ends lost 4 bases at V and 2 bases at J; junction bases unmatched: 7. What was sequenced was peripheral blood. The chain carries TRBV5-1 and TRBJ2-3; 10 bases are shared with TRBD2. This receptor was obtained from a human donor in a cohort sampled during active COVID-19. For the CDR3, the DNA is TGCGCCAGCAGCATTCTAGCGGGGGATGTCACAGATACGCAGTATTTT. Residues: CASSILAGDVTDTQYF.